This TCR beta chain appears in the sequencing data of a study of blood T cell repertoires in COVID-19. The protocol was immunoSEQ multiplex PCR, while the TCRdb copy is restricted to in-frame clones and leaves out a portion. The sample has some 200,000 clones, roughly 82% seen once; the top ten hold about 10%. Germline trimming cut 3 bases from V and 9 bases from J; bases unmatched to any gene: 8. The V gene's germline CDR1 is SGHTA and CDR2 FQGNSA. The CDR3 has 16 amino acids. The clonotype was recovered from a man between 35 and 55 years old who had recovered from COVID-19. Input material: PBMCs or T cells enriched from blood (not recorded which). J is TRBJ1-6 and V is TRBV7-2; 10 bases agree with TRBD1. As DNA, the CDR3 is TGTGCCAGCAGCTTTCCGGGACAGGGGATGGGTTCACCCCTCCACTTT. Encoded protein: CASSFPGQGMGSPLHF. The variable domain in full, with the rest retrieved from reference TRBV7-2 and TRBJ1-6, is GAGVSQSPSNKVTEKGKDVELRCDPISGHTALYWYRQSLGQGLEFLIYFQGNSAPDKSGLPSDRFSAERTGGSVSTLTIQRTQQEDSAVYLCASSFPGQGMGSPLHFGNGTRLTVT.